Below, 18 T cell receptor beta chains from the same sample are listed, as sequenced in a study of T-cell reconstitution after alpha-beta-depleted transplantation in children. As it was prepared, the TCRbeta library received unique molecular identifiers. Using its own MiXCR run on the PCR reads, TCRdb lists one record per CDR3 protein. The table has under 250,000 distinct CDR3 sequences, roughly a quarter seen once. Sequences were derived from PBMCs, mostly from graft donor cells, sampled 360 days after TCRalphabeta/CD19-depleted stem cell transplant. All receptors derive from a female patient aged 2 to 10 who had a stem cell transplant for congenital amegakaryocytic thrombocytopenia, so the T cells may come from the graft donor.

This clonotype was counted only a few times. V usage is TRBV2 and J usage is TRBJ2-1; 14 bases match TRBD2. Germline CDR1 reads SNHLY; CDR2 reads FYNNEI. The CDR3 extends over 16 amino acids. V dropped 8 bases and J dropped 7; count of bases not matched to a gene: 10. CDR3 protein: CASFSTSGRGPNEQFF. The CDR3 DNA sequence: TGTGCCAGCTTTTCGACTAGCGGGAGGGGTCCAAATGAGCAGTTCTTC. The full variable domain, in which reference TRBV2 and TRBJ2-1 provide the parts outside the CDR3, is EPEVTQTPSHQVTQMGQEVILRCVPISNHLYFYWYRQILGQKVEFLVSFYNNEISEKSEIFDDQFSVERPDGSNFTLKIRSTKLEDSAMYFCASFSTSGRGPNEQFFGPGTRLTVL.

To note about this clonotype: At one boundary the junction diverges from the germline segment, which might be a read error. The V and J genes are TRBV4-3 and TRBJ1-1, with TRBD1 identical over 7 bases. Germline V gene sequence: CDR1 LGHNA, CDR2 YSLEER. The CDR3 runs 15 residues. In DNA form, the CDR3 reads TGCGCCAGCAGCCACACAAGGGGGCTGGGCACTGTAGCTTTCTTT. Its protein is CASSHTRGLGTVAFF.

This clonotype was detected once. DNA of the CDR3: TGCGCCAGCAGCCCACGAGGCGGACGCGCCTTCTCTGGGGCCAACGTCCTGACTTTC. Its translation: CASSPRGGRAFSGANVLTF. This chain connects TRBV4-1 to TRBJ2-6; D ambiguous. Germline V gene data show CDR1 as MGHRA and CDR2 as YSYEKL. The V end lost 4 bases, the J end lost 0 bases, and 19 bases lay between the germline ends. This CDR3 has 19 residues.

This clonotype was seen more than once but under ten times. The chain recombines TRBV4-2 with TRBJ1-1; 7 bases are a match to TRBD1. This CDR3 spans 18 amino acids. The V gene end was trimmed by 0 bases and the J gene end by 0 bases; junction bases not matched to a gene: 10. Germline loops: CDR1 LGHNA, CDR2 YNFKEQ. The CDR3 reads CASSQDLWDRTLNTEAFF. DNA of the CDR3: TGTGCCAGCAGCCAAGACCTATGGGACAGAACTTTGAACACTGAAGCTTTCTTT.

The chain carries TRBV28 and TRBJ2-3, with a possible D match to TRBD2 (6 bases). CDR1 and CDR2 from the germline V gene are MDHEN and SYDVKM. The germline V and J ends were trimmed by 4 bases and 3 bases, with 14 bases remaining between them. The CDR3 runs 15 residues. As DNA, the CDR3 is TGTGCCAGCAGTTCACCGGGACTGGGGACAGATACGCAGTATTTT. This gives the protein CASSSPGLGTDTQYF.

This rearrangement joins TRBV5-1 to TRBJ1-5, with TRBD1 as a possible D gene (6 bases). The CDR3 covers 15 residues. V was trimmed by 2 bases and J by 7 bases, leaving 16 bases between them. Germline CDR1 and CDR2: SGHRS and YFSETQ. The CDR3 region is CASSLGGDGWQPQHF. The CDR3 DNA reads as TGCGCCAGCAGCTTAGGGGGAGATGGGTGGCAGCCCCAGCATTTT.

This clonotype was detected only a few times. The rearrangement uses TRBV10-3 and TRBJ2-6; D is undetermined. The germline V gene encodes CDR1 ENHRY and CDR2 SYGVKD. The germline V and J ends were trimmed by 2 bases and 0 bases, with 20 bases remaining between them. The CDR3 contains 20 residues. The CDR3 sequence is CAISEGEAKIFFSGANVLTF. The CDR3 DNA reads as TGTGCCATCAGTGAGGGTGAAGCTAAGATTTTTTTCTCTGGGGCCAACGTCCTGACTTTC.

This clonotype was found many times. CDR3 amino acids: CASSLTGGYNEQFF. CDR3 nucleotides: TGCGCCAGCAGCTTAACGGGGGGGTACAATGAGCAGTTCTTC. The chain carries TRBV5-1 and TRBJ2-1, with 8 bases identical to TRBD2. The CDR3 has 14 residues. V gave up 2 bases and J gave up 4 bases; unmatched junction bases: 2. The V gene's germline CDR1 is SGHRS and CDR2 YFSETQ.

The genes are TRBV9 and TRBJ2-3; TRBD2 matches 10 bases. V trimming: 0 bases; J trimming: 4 bases; junction bases outside the gene matches: 2. Looked up from germline, CDR1 is SGDLS and CDR2 is YYNGEE. The CDR3 extends over 15 amino acids. In nucleotides, the CDR3 is TGTGCCAGCAGCGTAGCAGCGGGAGGGCCAGATACGCAGTATTTT. Translated: CASSVAAGGPDTQYF.

The V gene is TRBV5-1, the J gene TRBJ1-1; D ambiguous. With 4 bases removed from V and 7 bases from J, the gap between germline ends came to 17 bases. The CDR3 runs to 14 residues. Germline CDR1 and CDR2: SGHRS and YFSETQ. For the CDR3, the DNA is TGCGCCAGCAGCCCCGGCGAGAAGTTCGGTGAAGCTTTCTTT. It codes for CASSPGEKFGEAFF.

The chain combines TRBV9 with TRBJ1-1; no clear D gene. This CDR3 is 13 amino acids long. Trimming cost V 7 bases and J 0 bases, with 10 bases left between them. Germline V CDR1 and CDR2: SGDLS, YYNGEE. The CDR3 coding sequence is TGTGCCAGCGGAGAGACACTGAACACTGAAGCTTTCTTT. Translated, it gives CASGETLNTEAFF.

The rearrangement joins TRBV28 to TRBJ1-2; D remains unclear. Germline assignment: CDR1 MDHEN and CDR2 SYDVKM. CDR3 size: 20 residues. Trimming took 3 bases from V and 4 from J, leaving 30 bases between them. CDR3 amino acids: CASSFVVYGTENFIGYGYTF. In DNA form, the CDR3 reads TGTGCCAGCAGTTTCGTGGTTTATGGAACAGAGAATTTTATCGGCTATGGCTACACCTTC.

This clonotype showed up many times. The V and J genes are TRBV7-2 and TRBJ2-1; 12 bases match TRBD2. CDR1 and CDR2 from the germline V gene are SGHTA and FQGNSA. The CDR3 extends over 15 amino acids. With V trimmed by 1 base and J by 5 bases, 0 bases remained unmatched. The CDR3 sequence is CASSLGLAGDNEQFF. CDR3 DNA sequence: TGTGCCAGCAGCTTAGGACTAGCGGGAGACAATGAGCAGTTCTTC.

The sample holds one count of this clonotype. The chain couples TRBV11-2 to TRBJ1-5; D is unclear. V dropped 2 bases and J dropped 10 bases, with 15 bases sitting between them. The V gene's germline CDR1 is SGHAT and CDR2 FQNNGV. The CDR3 loop spans 14 amino acids. The CDR3 bases are TGTGCCAGCAGCTTACAGCCAGGAGGGCATCCCCAGCATTTT. The encoded protein is CASSLQPGGHPQHF.

This chain joins TRBV5-1 and TRBJ1-1, with D possibly being TRBD1 (6 bases). This CDR3 is built from 16 residues. V lost 0 bases and J 3 bases, leaving 15 bases between the germline ends. Germline loops: CDR1 SGHRS, CDR2 YFSETQ. CDR3: CASSLAPWGQDTEAFF. The CDR3 DNA is TGCGCCAGCAGCTTGGCCCCGTGGGGGCAGGACACTGAAGCTTTCTTT.

This clonotype was seen only a few times. The chain links TRBV10-3 to TRBJ2-3; 11 bases are a match to TRBD1. Looked up from germline, CDR1 is ENHRY and CDR2 is SYGVKD. Unmatched junction bases numbered 8, after V lost 8 bases and J lost 4 bases. The CDR3 length is 15 residues. CDR3 loop: CAIRETGQGADTQYF. The DNA for the CDR3 is TGTGCCATCCGGGAGACGGGACAGGGGGCAGATACGCAGTATTTT.

CDR3 loop: CASSQGLAGGPFKSDTQYF. Written as DNA, the CDR3 is TGCGCCAGCAGCCAGGGGCTAGCGGGAGGGCCGTTCAAATCAGATACGCAGTATTTT. The V call is TRBV4-3, the J call TRBJ2-3; TRBD2 matches 12 bases. The CDR3 has 19 residues. Losses at the gene ends were 3 bases for V and 4 bases for J; bases not matched to a gene: 14. CDR1 and CDR2 from the germline V gene are LGHNA and YSLEER.

The V gene is TRBV27, the J gene TRBJ2-7; D is perhaps TRBD2 (6 bases). This CDR3 is built from 15 residues. Germline CDR1 reads MNHEY; CDR2 reads SMNVEV (reference sequence). The germline V and J ends were trimmed by 6 bases and 4 bases, with 19 bases remaining between them. DNA of the CDR3: TGTGCCAGCAGGGCATGGACGGCGGGACCTTACGAGCAGTACTTC. Residues: CASRAWTAGPYEQYF.